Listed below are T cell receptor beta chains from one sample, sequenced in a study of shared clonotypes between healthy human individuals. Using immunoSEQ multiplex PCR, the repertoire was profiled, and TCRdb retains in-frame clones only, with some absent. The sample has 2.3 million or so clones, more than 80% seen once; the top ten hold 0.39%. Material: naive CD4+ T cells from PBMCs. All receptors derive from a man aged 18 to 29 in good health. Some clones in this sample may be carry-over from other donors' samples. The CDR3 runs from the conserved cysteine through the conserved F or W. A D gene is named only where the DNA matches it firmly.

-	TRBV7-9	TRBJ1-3	CASSYKGNTIYF	TGTGCCAGCAGCTATAAGGGAAACACCATATATTTT
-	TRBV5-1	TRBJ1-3	CASSRDSGNTIYF	TGCGCCAGCAGCAGGGACTCTGGAAACACCATATATTTT
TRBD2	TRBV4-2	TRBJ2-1	CASSQDSGGYNEQFF	TGTGCCAGCAGCCAAGATAGCGGGGGCTACAATGAGCAGTTCTTC
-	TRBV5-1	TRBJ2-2	CASSSTGTGTGELFF	TGCGCCAGCAGCTCAACCGGGACTGGCACCGGGGAGCTGTTTTTT
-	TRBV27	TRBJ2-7	CASRRSGDYEQYF	TGTGCCAGCAGGAGATCGGGGGACTACGAGCAGTACTTC
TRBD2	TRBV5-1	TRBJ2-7	CASSLGTSGRAHEQYF	TGCGCCAGCAGCTTGGGGACTAGCGGGAGGGCCCACGAGCAGTACTTC
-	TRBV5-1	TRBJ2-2	CASSLGGPPRTGELFF	TGCGCCAGCAGCTTGGGGGGACCCCCGCGGACCGGGGAGCTGTTTTTT
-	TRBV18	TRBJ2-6	CASSPNSGANVLTF	TGTGCCAGCTCCCCCAACTCTGGGGCCAACGTCCTGACTTTC
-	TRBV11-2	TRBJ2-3	CASSSQGGDTQYF	TGTGCCAGCAGCTCCCAGGGTGGCGATACGCAGTATTTT
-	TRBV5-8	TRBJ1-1	CASSLGGLRGSGAFF	TGTGCCAGCAGCTTAGGTGGGTTGCGGGGAAGTGGAGCTTTCTTT
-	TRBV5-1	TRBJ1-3	CASSGSSGNTIYF	TGCGCCAGCAGCGGGTCCTCTGGAAACACCATATATTTT
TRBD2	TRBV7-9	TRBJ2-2	CASSPGLAGFNTGELFF	TGTGCCAGCAGCCCCGGACTAGCGGGGTTCAACACCGGGGAGCTGTTTTTT
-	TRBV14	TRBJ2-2	CASSQSLRNTGELFF	TGTGCCAGCAGCCAATCACTAAGGAACACCGGGGAGCTGTTTTTT
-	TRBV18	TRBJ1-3	CASSLGGPGTGNTIYF	TGTGCCAGCTCACTGGGGGGCCCTGGAACCGGAAACACCATATATTTT
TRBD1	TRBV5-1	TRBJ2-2	CASSPPGTGNTGELFF	TGCGCCAGCAGCCCCCCCGGGACAGGGAACACCGGGGAGCTGTTTTTT
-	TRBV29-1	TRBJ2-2	CSVGHGANTGELFF	TGCAGCGTTGGGCATGGGGCGAACACCGGGGAGCTGTTTTTT
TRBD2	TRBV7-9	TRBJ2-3	CASSLARGAGGDTQYF	TGTGCCAGCAGCTTAGCTAGAGGGGCGGGGGGAGATACGCAGTATTTT
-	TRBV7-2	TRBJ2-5	CASSLVGLGQETQYF	TGTGCCAGCAGCTTAGTAGGGCTGGGCCAAGAGACCCAGTACTTC
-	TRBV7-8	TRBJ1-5	CASSLGGVRNQPQHF	TGTGCCAGCAGCTTGGGTGGGGTTCGCAATCAGCCCCAGCATTTT
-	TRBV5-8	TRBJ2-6	CASSLAVSSGANVLTF	TGTGCCAGCAGCTTGGCGGTCAGCTCTGGGGCCAACGTCCTGACTTTC
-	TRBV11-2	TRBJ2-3	CASSFFRGRDTQYF	TGTGCCAGCAGCTTTTTTCGGGGCCGCGATACGCAGTATTTT
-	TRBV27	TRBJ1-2	CASTRGPFYGYTF	TGTGCCAGCACCCGCGGACCCTTCTATGGCTACACCTTC
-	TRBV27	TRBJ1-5	CASSLGRDQPQHF	TGTGCCAGCAGTTTGGGGAGGGATCAGCCCCAGCATTTT
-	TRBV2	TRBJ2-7	CASSEFLDNHYEQYF	TGTGCCAGCAGTGAATTCTTGGACAATCACTACGAGCAGTACTTC
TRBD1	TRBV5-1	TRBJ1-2	CASSLEVTGVPSRYGYTF	TGCGCCAGCAGCTTGGAGGTGACAGGGGTCCCCTCTCGGTATGGCTACACCTTC
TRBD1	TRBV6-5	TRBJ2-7	CASNRHTGGSDEQYF	TGTGCCAGCAATAGACACACAGGGGGGAGCGACGAGCAGTACTTC
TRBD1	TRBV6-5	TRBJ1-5	CASSYGQGGQPQHF	TGTGCCAGCAGTTACGGACAGGGAGGACAGCCCCAGCATTTT
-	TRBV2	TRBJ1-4	CASSEGQPANEKLFF	TGTGCCAGCAGCGAAGGACAGCCCGCTAATGAAAAACTGTTTTTT
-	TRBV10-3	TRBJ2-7	CAISGFAMYEQYF	TGTGCCATCAGTGGGTTTGCTATGTACGAGCAGTACTTC
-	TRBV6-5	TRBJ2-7	CASSYEVGQSSYEQYF	TGTGCCAGCAGTTACGAGGTGGGGCAAAGCTCCTACGAGCAGTACTTC
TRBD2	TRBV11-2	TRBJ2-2	CASSSIPSGTTGELFF	TGTGCCAGCAGCTCCATCCCTAGCGGGACGACCGGGGAGCTGTTTTTT
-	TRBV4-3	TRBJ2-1	CASSQEAGDEQFF	TGCGCCAGCAGCCAAGAAGCCGGCGATGAGCAGTTCTTC
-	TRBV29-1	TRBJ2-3	CSAKHRTDTQYF	TGCAGCGCGAAACACCGCACAGATACGCAGTATTTT
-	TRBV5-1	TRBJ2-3	CASSVTGTGSDTQYF	TGCGCCAGCAGCGTGACAGGGACTGGATCAGATACGCAGTATTTT